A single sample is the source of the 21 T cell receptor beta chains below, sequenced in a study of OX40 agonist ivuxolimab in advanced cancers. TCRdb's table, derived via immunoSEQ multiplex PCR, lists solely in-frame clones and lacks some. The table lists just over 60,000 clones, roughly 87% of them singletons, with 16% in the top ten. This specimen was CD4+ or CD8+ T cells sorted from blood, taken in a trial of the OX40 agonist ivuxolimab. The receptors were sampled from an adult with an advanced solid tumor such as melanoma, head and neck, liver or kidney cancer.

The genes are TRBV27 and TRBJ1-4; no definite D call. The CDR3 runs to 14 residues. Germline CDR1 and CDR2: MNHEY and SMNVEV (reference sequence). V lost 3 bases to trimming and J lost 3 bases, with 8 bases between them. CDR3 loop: CASSLGGSNEKLFF. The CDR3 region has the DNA TGTGCCAGCAGTTTGGGTGGCTCTAATGAAAAACTGTTTTTT.

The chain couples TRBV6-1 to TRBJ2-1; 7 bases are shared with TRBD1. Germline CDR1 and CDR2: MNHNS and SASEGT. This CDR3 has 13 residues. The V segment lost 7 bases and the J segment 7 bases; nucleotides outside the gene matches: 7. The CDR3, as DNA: TGTGCCAGCAAGAGACAGGGAGCGAATGAGCAGTTCTTC. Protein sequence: CASKRQGANEQFF.

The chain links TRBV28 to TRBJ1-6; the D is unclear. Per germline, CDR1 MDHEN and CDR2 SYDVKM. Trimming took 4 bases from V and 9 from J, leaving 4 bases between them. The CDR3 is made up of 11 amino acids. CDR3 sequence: CASSSFSPLHF. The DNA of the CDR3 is TGTGCCAGCAGTTCATTTTCACCCCTCCACTTT.

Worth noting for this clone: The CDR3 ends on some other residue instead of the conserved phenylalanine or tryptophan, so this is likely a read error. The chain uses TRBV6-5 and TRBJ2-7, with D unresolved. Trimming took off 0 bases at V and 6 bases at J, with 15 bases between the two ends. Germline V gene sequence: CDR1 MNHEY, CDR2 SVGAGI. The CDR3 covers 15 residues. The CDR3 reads CASSYSVEPRSEQYL. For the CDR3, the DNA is TGTGCCAGCAGTTACTCAGTCGAACCTCGAAGCGAGCAGTACCTC.

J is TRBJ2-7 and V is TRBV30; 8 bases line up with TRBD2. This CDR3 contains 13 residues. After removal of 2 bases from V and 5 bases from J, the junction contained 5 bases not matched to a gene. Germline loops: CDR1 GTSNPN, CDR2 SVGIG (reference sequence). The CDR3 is CAWSISGSHEQYF. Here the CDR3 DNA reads TGTGCCTGGAGTATCAGCGGGAGCCACGAGCAGTACTTC.

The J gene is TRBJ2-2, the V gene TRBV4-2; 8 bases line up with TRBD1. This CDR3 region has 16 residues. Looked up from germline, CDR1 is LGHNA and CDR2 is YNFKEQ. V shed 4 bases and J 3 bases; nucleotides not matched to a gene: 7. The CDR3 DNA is TGTGCCAGCAGCCGACTGGGGGGACAGGACACCGGGGAGCTGTTTTTT. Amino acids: CASSRLGGQDTGELFF.

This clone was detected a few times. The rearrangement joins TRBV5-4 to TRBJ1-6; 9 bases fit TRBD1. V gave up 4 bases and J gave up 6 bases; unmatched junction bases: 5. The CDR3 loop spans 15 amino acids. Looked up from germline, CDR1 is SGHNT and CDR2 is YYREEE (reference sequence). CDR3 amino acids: CASSGGQGPNSPLHF. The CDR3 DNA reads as TGTGCCAGCAGCGGGGGACAGGGACCTAATTCACCCCTCCACTTT.

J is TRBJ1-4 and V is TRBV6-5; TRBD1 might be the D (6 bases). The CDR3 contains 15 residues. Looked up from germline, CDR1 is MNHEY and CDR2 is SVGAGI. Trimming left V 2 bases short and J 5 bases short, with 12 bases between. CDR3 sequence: CASSYTTGSNEKLFF. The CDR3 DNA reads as TGTGCCAGCAGTTACACGACAGGTTCAAATGAAAAACTGTTTTTT.

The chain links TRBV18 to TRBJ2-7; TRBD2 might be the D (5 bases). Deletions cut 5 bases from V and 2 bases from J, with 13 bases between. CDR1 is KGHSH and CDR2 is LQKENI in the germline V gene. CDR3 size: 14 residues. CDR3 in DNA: TGTGCCAGCTCAATAAGCGGCCTTCCCTACGAGCAGTACTTC. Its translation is CASSISGLPYEQYF. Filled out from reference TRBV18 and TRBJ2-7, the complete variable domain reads NAGVMQNPRHLVRRRGQEARLRCSPMKGHSHVYWYRQLPEEGLKFMVYLQKENIIDESGMPKERFSAEFPKEGPSILRIQQVVRGDSAAYFCASSISGLPYEQYFGPGTRLTVT.

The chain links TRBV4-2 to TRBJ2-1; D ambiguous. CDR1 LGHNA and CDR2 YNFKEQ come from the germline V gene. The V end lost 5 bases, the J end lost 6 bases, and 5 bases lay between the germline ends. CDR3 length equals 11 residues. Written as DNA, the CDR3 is TGTGCCAGCAGCTTATCCAATGAGCAGTTCTTC. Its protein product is CASSLSNEQFF.

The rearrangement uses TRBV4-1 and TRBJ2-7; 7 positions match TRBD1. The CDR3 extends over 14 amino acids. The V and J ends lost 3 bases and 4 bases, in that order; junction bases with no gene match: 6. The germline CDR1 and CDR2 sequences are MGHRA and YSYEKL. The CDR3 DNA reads TGCGCCAGCAGCCAGCCGGGACAGCGTTACGAGCAGTACTTC. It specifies CASSQPGQRYEQYF.

This chain's CDR3 is CASSLGGVGTEQFF. CDR3 in DNA: TGTGCCAGCAGCTTAGGGGGGGTAGGGACTGAGCAGTTCTTC. The V gene is TRBV7-8, the J gene TRBJ2-1; weak D call: TRBD2 (6 bases). Trimming took off 1 base at V and 9 bases at J, with 13 bases between the two ends. The germline V gene has CDR1 SGHVS and CDR2 FQNEAQ. The CDR3 totals 14 residues.

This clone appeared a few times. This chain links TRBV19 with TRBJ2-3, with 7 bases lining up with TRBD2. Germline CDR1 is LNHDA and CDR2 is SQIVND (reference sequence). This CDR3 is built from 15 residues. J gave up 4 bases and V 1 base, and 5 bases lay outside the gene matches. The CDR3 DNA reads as TGTGCCAGTAGTATAGTTTCGGGAGGAGCAGATACGCAGTATTTT. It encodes CASSIVSGGADTQYF. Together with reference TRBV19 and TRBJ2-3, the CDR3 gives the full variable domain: DGGITQSPKYLFRKEGQNVTLSCEQNLNHDAMYWYRQDPGQGLRLIYYSQIVNDFQKGDIAEGYSVSREKKESFPLTVTSAQKNPTAFYLCASSIVSGGADTQYFGPGTRLTVL.

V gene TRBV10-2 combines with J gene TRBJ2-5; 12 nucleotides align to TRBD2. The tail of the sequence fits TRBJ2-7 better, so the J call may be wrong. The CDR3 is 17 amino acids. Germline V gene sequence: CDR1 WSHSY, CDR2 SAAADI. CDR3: CASSAGRTSGTPYEQYF. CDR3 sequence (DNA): TGCGCCAGCAGTGCTGGGAGGACTAGCGGGACTCCCTACGAGCAGTACTTC.

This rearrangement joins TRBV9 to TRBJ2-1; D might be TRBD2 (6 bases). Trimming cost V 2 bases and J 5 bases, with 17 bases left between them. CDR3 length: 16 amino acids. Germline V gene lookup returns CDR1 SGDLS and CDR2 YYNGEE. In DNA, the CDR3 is TGTGCCAGCAGCGTTCAAGGGAGGTCGAACCACAATGAGCAGTTCTTC. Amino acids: CASSVQGRSNHNEQFF.

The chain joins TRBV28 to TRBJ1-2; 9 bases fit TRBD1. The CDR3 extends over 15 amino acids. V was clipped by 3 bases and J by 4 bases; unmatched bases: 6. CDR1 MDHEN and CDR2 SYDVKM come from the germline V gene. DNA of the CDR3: TGTGCCAGCAGTTTGGGACAGGGACGGAGCTATGGCTACACCTTC. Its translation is CASSLGQGRSYGYTF.

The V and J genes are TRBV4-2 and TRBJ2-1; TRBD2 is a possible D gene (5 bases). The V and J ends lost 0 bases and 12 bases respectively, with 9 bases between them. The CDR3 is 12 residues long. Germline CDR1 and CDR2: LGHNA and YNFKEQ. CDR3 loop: CASSQESGGQFF. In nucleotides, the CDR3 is TGTGCCAGCAGCCAAGAGTCAGGAGGGCAGTTCTTC.

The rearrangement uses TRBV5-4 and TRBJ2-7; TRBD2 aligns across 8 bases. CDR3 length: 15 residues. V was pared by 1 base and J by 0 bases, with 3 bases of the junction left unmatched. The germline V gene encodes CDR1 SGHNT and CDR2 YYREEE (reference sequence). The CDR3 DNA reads TGTGCCAGCAGCTTGACTAGCGGACCCTCCTACGAGCAGTACTTC. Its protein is CASSLTSGPSYEQYF.

CDR3 loop: CASSIDRNTEAFF. In DNA form, the CDR3 reads TGTGCCAGTAGTATTGACAGGAACACTGAAGCTTTCTTT. This rearrangement joins TRBV19 to TRBJ1-1, with TRBD1 as a possible D gene (5 bases). Deletions cut 3 bases from V and 1 base from J, with 6 bases between. The CDR3 runs to 13 residues. The germline V gene has CDR1 LNHDA and CDR2 SQIVND (reference sequence).

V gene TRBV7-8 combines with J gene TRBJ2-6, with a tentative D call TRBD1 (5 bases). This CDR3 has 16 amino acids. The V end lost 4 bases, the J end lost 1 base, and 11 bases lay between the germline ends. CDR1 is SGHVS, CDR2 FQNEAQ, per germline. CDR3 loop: CASSSTTVSGANVLTF. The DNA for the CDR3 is TGTGCCAGCAGCTCTACGACAGTGTCTGGGGCCAACGTCCTGACTTTC.

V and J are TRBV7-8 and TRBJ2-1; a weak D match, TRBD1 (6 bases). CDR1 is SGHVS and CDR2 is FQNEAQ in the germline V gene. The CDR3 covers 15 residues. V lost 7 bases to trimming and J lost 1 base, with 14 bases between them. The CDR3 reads CASTREGGSYNEQFF. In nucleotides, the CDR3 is TGTGCCAGCACCCGAGAAGGGGGTTCCTACAATGAGCAGTTCTTC.